This TCR beta chain was identified in a study of regulatory T cells in long-lasting Graves disease. Study information: Treatment with antithyroid drugs for over 5 years, together with positive TSH receptor antibodies, meant persistent Graves' disease.

This clonotype came up many times. Its antigen is as yet unknown. Points from the study as a whole: The study found TRBV28, TRBJ1-2 and TRBJ2-5 favored in persistent disease. Only a small sample size was used, which may have cut accuracy. More public clonotypes were shared by persistent patients (approximately 3,000) than by new patients (under 1,000).

Investigators prepared the TCR beta libraries by applying iRepertoire HTBI primers and Arm-PCR of CDR3 regions. Each CDR3 protein gets one entry after TCRdb re-called the multiplex PCR reads with MiXCR. The sample yields about 430,000 distinct CDR3 sequences, around 23% seen once. Time point in this sample: persistent/refractory GD, antithyroid drugs over 5 years with positive TRAb. RNA isolated from PBMCs was used to make the TCR library. This CDR3 has 15 residues. V trimming: 3 bases; J trimming: 7 bases; junction bases outside the gene matches: 6. From germline, CDR1 is SGHRS and CDR2 YFSETQ. The clonotype originates from a female donor with Graves disease. The rearrangement joins TRBV5-1 to TRBJ1-5; TRBD1 agrees at 11 bases. The source material was peripheral blood mononuclear cells (PBMCs), sampled when the disease was refractory, from a patient treated with antithyroid drugs. The CDR3, as DNA: TGCGCCAGCAGCTCCGGGACAGGGGGTGGGCAGCCCCAGCATTTT. It translates to CASSSGTGGGQPQHF.